This T cell receptor (beta chain) was captured in a study of blood T cell repertoires in COVID-19. Donors in Cohort 3 who had recovered were those with two negative PCRs, healthcare professional clearance, or resolution of their symptoms. Clones were sequenced by immunoSEQ multiplex PCR, and TCRdb holds only the in-frame ones, with some missing. The sample lists 200,000 to 250,000 clones, about four fifths seen once, with 3% to 4% in the top ten. Sequencing was performed on PBMCs or T cells enriched from blood (not recorded which). The sequence derives from a woman aged 55-70 years who had recovered from COVID-19.

CDR3 loop: CASSVGLAGEQFF. CDR3 coding DNA: TGTGCCAGCAGTGTGGGACTAGCAGGTGAGCAGTTCTTC. J is TRBJ2-1 and V is TRBV12-3 or TRBV12-4; 9 bases map to TRBD2. CDR3 length equals 13 residues. V shed 5 bases, J shed 9 bases, and the junction held 5 bases outside the gene matches.